A selection of T cell receptor beta chains follows, all from one sample in a study of blood T cells in healthy people across ages. In TCRdb, the 5' RACE reads were re-called with MiXCR into one record per CDR3 protein. The sample includes approximately 600,000 distinct CDR3 sequences, roughly 53% of them seen just once. The sequenced material came from blood. The source of these receptors is a man aged 60 to 69 in good health. Each CDR3 is given with its conserved first and last residue. D genes are given only for firm matches. Size is stated for part of the rows, as once, few or many counts, or as a class when the clone is expanded.

cdr3_length: 13
d_call: TRBD1
clone_size: -
j_call: TRBJ2-1
v_call: TRBV5-4
cdr3_nt: TGTGCCAGCAGCTGGGACAGGGGGAATCAGCAGTTCTTC
cdr3_aa: CASSWDRGNQQFF

cdr3_length: 12
d_call: -
clone_size: -
j_call: TRBJ2-1
v_call: TRBV29-1
cdr3_nt: TGCAGCGTTGTCCAGGGCCCGCATGAGCAGTTCTTC
cdr3_aa: CSVVQGPHEQFF

cdr3_length: 12
d_call: TRBD1
clone_size: few
j_call: TRBJ1-2
v_call: TRBV20-1
cdr3_nt: TGCAGTGCCTTTGGACAGGACTATGGCTACACCTTC
cdr3_aa: CSAFGQDYGYTF

cdr3_length: 14
d_call: -
clone_size: few
j_call: TRBJ2-7
v_call: TRBV29-1
cdr3_nt: TGCAGCGTTGGGAGGGGCTCGGGGGTCTACGAGCAGTACTTC
cdr3_aa: CSVGRGSGVYEQYF

cdr3_length: 15
d_call: -
clone_size: -
j_call: TRBJ1-2
v_call: TRBV28
cdr3_nt: TGTGCCAGCAGTTTATGGCAGGAACCTAACTATGGCTACACCTTC
cdr3_aa: CASSLWQEPNYGYTF

cdr3_length: 13
d_call: -
clone_size: -
j_call: TRBJ2-7
v_call: TRBV6-1
cdr3_nt: TGTGCCAGCAGTCCCCGGGAGCGAGGCGAGCAGTACTTC
cdr3_aa: CASSPRERGEQYF

cdr3_length: 11
d_call: -
clone_size: -
j_call: TRBJ2-1
v_call: TRBV7-2
cdr3_nt: TGTGTCAGCAGCTTACGGGGGCAGGAGTTCTTC
cdr3_aa: CVSSLRGQEFF

cdr3_length: 15
d_call: -
clone_size: -
j_call: TRBJ2-5
v_call: TRBV4-1
cdr3_nt: TGCGCCAGCAGCCAAGAAGTTCCCACGGGAGAGACCCAGTACTTC
cdr3_aa: CASSQEVPTGETQYF

cdr3_length: 13
d_call: -
clone_size: -
j_call: TRBJ1-1
v_call: TRBV12-3/TRBV12-4
cdr3_nt: TGTGCCAGCAGTTACGACCCCAACACTGAAGCTTTCTTT
cdr3_aa: CASSYDPNTEAFF

cdr3_length: 15
d_call: -
clone_size: -
j_call: TRBJ2-5
v_call: TRBV19
cdr3_nt: TGTGCCAGTACTTTAGCGACCGGGGCTGGGGAGACCCAGTACTTC
cdr3_aa: CASTLATGAGETQYF

cdr3_length: 15
d_call: -
clone_size: -
j_call: TRBJ2-5
v_call: TRBV9
cdr3_nt: TGTGCCAGCAGCTCACCGGGCTGGTACCAAGAGACCCAGTACTTC
cdr3_aa: CASSSPGWYQETQYF

cdr3_length: 13
d_call: -
clone_size: few
j_call: TRBJ2-4
v_call: TRBV12-3/TRBV12-4
cdr3_nt: TGTGCCAGCAGTGGGTTATCAGAAAACATTCAGTACTTC
cdr3_aa: CASSGLSENIQYF

cdr3_length: 11
d_call: TRBD1
clone_size: -
j_call: TRBJ2-1
v_call: TRBV5-6
cdr3_nt: TGTGCCAGCGGCGACGGACAGGGTTCGTTCTTC
cdr3_aa: CASGDGQGSFF

cdr3_length: 15
d_call: TRBD1
clone_size: -
j_call: TRBJ1-6
v_call: TRBV7-2
cdr3_nt: TGTGCCAGCAGCCGGACAGGGTCTTATAATTCACCCCTCCACTTT
cdr3_aa: CASSRTGSYNSPLHF

cdr3_length: 10
d_call: -
clone_size: -
j_call: TRBJ1-1
v_call: TRBV20-1
cdr3_nt: TGCAGTGTGGGGACGACGGTTGCTTTCTTT
cdr3_aa: CSVGTTVAFF

cdr3_length: 15
d_call: TRBD1
clone_size: -
j_call: TRBJ2-5
v_call: TRBV29-1
cdr3_nt: TGCAGCGTTGACGGACAGGGACGGGTTGGAGAGACCCAGTACTTC
cdr3_aa: CSVDGQGRVGETQYF

cdr3_length: 13
d_call: -
clone_size: -
j_call: TRBJ2-1
v_call: TRBV20-1
cdr3_nt: TGCAGTGCTTTAAAAACCCCCTACAATGAGCAGTTCTTC
cdr3_aa: CSALKTPYNEQFF

cdr3_length: 11
d_call: -
clone_size: few
j_call: TRBJ2-7
v_call: TRBV20-1
cdr3_nt: TGCAGTGCTAGACTAGTGTACGAGCAGTACTTC
cdr3_aa: CSARLVYEQYF

cdr3_length: 16
d_call: -
clone_size: many
j_call: TRBJ2-7
v_call: TRBV20-1
cdr3_nt: TGCAGTGCTAGAGATCTGTTCGGGGCCAACCCCTACGAGCAGTACTTC
cdr3_aa: CSARDLFGANPYEQYF

cdr3_length: 15
d_call: TRBD2
clone_size: few
j_call: TRBJ2-7
v_call: TRBV19
cdr3_nt: TGTGCCAGTAGCAGGACTAGCGGGGCGAGTTACGAGCAGTACTTC
cdr3_aa: CASSRTSGASYEQYF

cdr3_length: 13
d_call: TRBD1
clone_size: few
j_call: TRBJ2-3
v_call: TRBV20-1
cdr3_nt: TGCAGTGCTCGACACACAGGGGCAGATACGCAGTATTTT
cdr3_aa: CSARHTGADTQYF

cdr3_length: 16
d_call: TRBD1
clone_size: -
j_call: TRBJ2-7
v_call: TRBV6-1
cdr3_nt: TGTGCCACCCGAAGGGGACAGGGAACTGCCTCCTACGAGCAGTACTTC
cdr3_aa: CATRRGQGTASYEQYF

cdr3_length: 15
d_call: TRBD2
clone_size: -
j_call: TRBJ2-3
v_call: TRBV7-7
cdr3_nt: TGTGCTAGCAGCCCAGGCGGGGGGCAACCAGATACGCAGTATTTT
cdr3_aa: CASSPGGGQPDTQYF

cdr3_length: 13
d_call: TRBD2
clone_size: -
j_call: TRBJ2-3
v_call: TRBV12-3/TRBV12-4
cdr3_nt: TGTGCCAGCAGGCAAACTAGCGGGGGAGGTTGGTATTTT
cdr3_aa: CASRQTSGGGWYF

cdr3_length: 13
d_call: TRBD1
clone_size: -
j_call: TRBJ2-5
v_call: TRBV20-1
cdr3_nt: TGCAGTCCAAGAACAGGGGGCCAAGAGACCCAGTACTTC
cdr3_aa: CSPRTGGQETQYF

cdr3_length: 14
d_call: -
clone_size: -
j_call: TRBJ1-2
v_call: TRBV2
cdr3_nt: TGTGCCAGCAGTGGGGCAGGGGATCGATTCGGCTACACCTTC
cdr3_aa: CASSGAGDRFGYTF

cdr3_length: 14
d_call: -
clone_size: -
j_call: TRBJ2-4
v_call: TRBV12-3/TRBV12-4
cdr3_nt: TGTGCCAGCAGCCTGACAGGACCAAAAAACATTCAGTACTTC
cdr3_aa: CASSLTGPKNIQYF

cdr3_length: 15
d_call: TRBD1
clone_size: -
j_call: TRBJ2-7
v_call: TRBV2
cdr3_nt: TGTGCCAGCAGTACAAGGACAGGGGGCGCGGACGAGCAGTACTTC
cdr3_aa: CASSTRTGGADEQYF

cdr3_length: 13
d_call: -
clone_size: -
j_call: TRBJ2-5
v_call: TRBV20-1
cdr3_nt: TGCAGTGCCCCCCCCGGGGCTCGTGAGACCCAGTACTTC
cdr3_aa: CSAPPGARETQYF

cdr3_length: 15
d_call: -
clone_size: -
j_call: TRBJ2-7
v_call: TRBV4-1
cdr3_nt: TGCGCCAGCAGCCAACTCCCGGACCGCCGATACGAGCAGTACTTC
cdr3_aa: CASSQLPDRRYEQYF

cdr3_length: 15
d_call: -
clone_size: -
j_call: TRBJ1-2
v_call: TRBV27
cdr3_nt: TGTGCCAGCAGTCCCTCCCCCGGGCAGAACTATGGCTACACCTTC
cdr3_aa: CASSPSPGQNYGYTF

cdr3_length: 17
d_call: TRBD2
clone_size: -
j_call: TRBJ2-3
v_call: TRBV12-3/TRBV12-4
cdr3_nt: TGTGCCAGCAGTAGGACTAGCGGGGGCCGGGGTAGGGGTACGCAGTATTTT
cdr3_aa: CASSRTSGGRGRGTQYF

cdr3_length: 14
d_call: -
clone_size: -
j_call: TRBJ2-2
v_call: TRBV5-1
cdr3_nt: TGCGCCAGCAGCTTGCGGCCAAACACCGGGGAGCTGTTTTTT
cdr3_aa: CASSLRPNTGELFF

cdr3_length: 14
d_call: -
clone_size: -
j_call: TRBJ2-4
v_call: TRBV20-1
cdr3_nt: TGCAGTGCTACGATGGACGGGACAAGGCCTCTTCAGTACTTC
cdr3_aa: CSATMDGTRPLQYF

cdr3_length: 14
d_call: TRBD2
clone_size: -
j_call: TRBJ2-1
v_call: TRBV6-5
cdr3_nt: TGTGCCAGCACCCTAGGACTAGCCACCCACGAGCAGTTCTTC
cdr3_aa: CASTLGLATHEQFF

cdr3_length: 14
d_call: TRBD2
clone_size: -
j_call: TRBJ2-1
v_call: TRBV27
cdr3_nt: TGTGCCAGCAGAACGGGGGGGTGGGTCGATGAGCAGTTCTTC
cdr3_aa: CASRTGGWVDEQFF

cdr3_length: 14
d_call: -
clone_size: -
j_call: TRBJ1-2
v_call: TRBV11-2
cdr3_nt: TGTGCCAGCAGCTTTACCCCACAGAACTATGGCTACACCTTC
cdr3_aa: CASSFTPQNYGYTF

cdr3_length: 15
d_call: TRBD2
clone_size: -
j_call: TRBJ2-7
v_call: TRBV12-3/TRBV12-4
cdr3_nt: TGTGCCAGCAGTTTAGGTCTAGCGGGGATCTACGAGCAGTACTTC
cdr3_aa: CASSLGLAGIYEQYF

cdr3_length: 15
d_call: TRBD1
clone_size: -
j_call: TRBJ1-6
v_call: TRBV20-1
cdr3_nt: TGCAGTGCCACAGGGACAGGGCGACCCAATTCACCCCTCCACTTT
cdr3_aa: CSATGTGRPNSPLHF

cdr3_length: 13
d_call: TRBD2
clone_size: -
j_call: TRBJ2-1
v_call: TRBV6-2/TRBV6-3
cdr3_nt: TGTGCCAGCAGTCCCGGACTAGAGCGAGATCAGTTCTTC
cdr3_aa: CASSPGLERDQFF

cdr3_length: 12
d_call: -
clone_size: -
j_call: TRBJ2-1
v_call: TRBV2
cdr3_nt: TGTGCCAGCAGTGATGGGGACACAGAGCAGTTCTTC
cdr3_aa: CASSDGDTEQFF

cdr3_length: 20
d_call: TRBD2
clone_size: -
j_call: TRBJ2-3
v_call: TRBV4-1
cdr3_nt: TGCGCCAGCAGCCAAGATAGGTTTACTAGCGGGGGGAAACTCACAGATACGCAGTATTTT
cdr3_aa: CASSQDRFTSGGKLTDTQYF

cdr3_length: 13
d_call: -
clone_size: few
j_call: TRBJ2-1
v_call: TRBV20-1
cdr3_nt: TGCAGTGCTAGTCTTGGGACTCCTAATGAGCAGTTCTTC
cdr3_aa: CSASLGTPNEQFF

cdr3_length: 16
d_call: TRBD2
clone_size: few
j_call: TRBJ2-3
v_call: TRBV5-1
cdr3_nt: TGCGCCAGCAGCGTACCCACTAGCGGGGGCACAGATACGCAGTATTTT
cdr3_aa: CASSVPTSGGTDTQYF

cdr3_length: 15
d_call: TRBD1
clone_size: -
j_call: TRBJ2-3
v_call: TRBV2
cdr3_nt: TGTGCCAGCAACCCCGGGACAGGGGGCAAAGATACGCAGTATTTT
cdr3_aa: CASNPGTGGKDTQYF

cdr3_length: 15
d_call: TRBD1
clone_size: -
j_call: TRBJ1-5
v_call: TRBV7-9
cdr3_nt: TGTGCCAGCAGCTTAGCCGTGACAGGGCCTCAGCCCCAGCATTTT
cdr3_aa: CASSLAVTGPQPQHF

cdr3_length: 12
d_call: -
clone_size: -
j_call: TRBJ2-7
v_call: TRBV20-1
cdr3_nt: TGCAGTGCGGGACCCGTAGGCTACGAGCAGTACTTC
cdr3_aa: CSAGPVGYEQYF

cdr3_length: 16
d_call: TRBD1
clone_size: -
j_call: TRBJ2-7
v_call: TRBV6-5
cdr3_nt: TGTGCCAGCAGTTATCATACACCGGGACAGGTCCACGAGCAGTACTTC
cdr3_aa: CASSYHTPGQVHEQYF

cdr3_length: 13
d_call: -
clone_size: -
j_call: TRBJ1-4
v_call: TRBV15
cdr3_nt: TGTGCCACCAGCAGAGACAGGGATGAAAAACTGTTTTTT
cdr3_aa: CATSRDRDEKLFF

cdr3_length: 16
d_call: -
clone_size: many
j_call: TRBJ2-3
v_call: TRBV13
cdr3_nt: TGTGCCAGCAACCTGGGCCCCGGCCGGGGCACAGATACGCAGTATTTT
cdr3_aa: CASNLGPGRGTDTQYF

cdr3_length: 14
d_call: TRBD2
clone_size: once
j_call: TRBJ2-3
v_call: TRBV2
cdr3_nt: TGTGCCAGCAGCGGGGACTATAGCACAGATACGCAGTATTTT
cdr3_aa: CASSGDYSTDTQYF

cdr3_length: 16
d_call: -
clone_size: -
j_call: TRBJ1-2
v_call: TRBV12-3/TRBV12-4
cdr3_nt: TGTGCCAGCAGTTCTTTCACTAGGTCAGGCTCCTATGGCTACACCTTC
cdr3_aa: CASSSFTRSGSYGYTF

cdr3_length: 13
d_call: -
clone_size: -
j_call: TRBJ1-1
v_call: TRBV15
cdr3_nt: TGTGCCACCAGCAGAGACGGTGGCTCCAAAGCTTTCTTT
cdr3_aa: CATSRDGGSKAFF